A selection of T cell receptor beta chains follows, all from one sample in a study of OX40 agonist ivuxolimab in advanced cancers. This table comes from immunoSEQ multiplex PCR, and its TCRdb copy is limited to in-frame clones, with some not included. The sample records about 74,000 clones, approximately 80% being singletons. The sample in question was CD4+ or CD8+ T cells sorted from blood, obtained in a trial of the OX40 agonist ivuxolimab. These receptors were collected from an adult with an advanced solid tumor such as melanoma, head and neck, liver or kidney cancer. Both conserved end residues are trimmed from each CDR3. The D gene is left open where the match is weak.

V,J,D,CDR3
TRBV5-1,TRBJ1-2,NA,ASSFKQESGYT
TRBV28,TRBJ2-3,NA,ASSFGGAVGTDTQY
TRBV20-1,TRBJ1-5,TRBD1,SARGDRER
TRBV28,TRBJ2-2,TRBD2,ASSGLAGVNTGELF
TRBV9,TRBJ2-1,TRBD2,ASSVVGTSENEQF
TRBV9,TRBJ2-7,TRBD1,ASSVDPGGLSEQY
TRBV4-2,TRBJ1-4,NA,ASSPGARDEKLF
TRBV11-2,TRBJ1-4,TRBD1,ASSLGGQGGVRNEKLF
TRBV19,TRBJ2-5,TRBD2,ASSIVWEGETQY
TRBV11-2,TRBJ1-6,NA,ASSFHSPLH
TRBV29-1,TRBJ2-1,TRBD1,SASGTGAGHLF
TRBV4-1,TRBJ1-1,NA,ASIAVDDTEAF
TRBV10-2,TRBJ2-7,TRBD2,ASSESLLLADSYEQY
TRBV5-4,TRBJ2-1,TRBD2,ASSLGGRSYNEQF
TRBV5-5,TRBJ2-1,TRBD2,ASSFPSSGRPNEQF
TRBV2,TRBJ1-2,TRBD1,ASRVGTANYGYT
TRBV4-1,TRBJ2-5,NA,ASSQGGRRTRPGN
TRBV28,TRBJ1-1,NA,ASSLSWNTEAF
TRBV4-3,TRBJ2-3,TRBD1,ASSQEVDRGRTDTQY
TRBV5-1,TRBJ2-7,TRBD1,ASSPPGRGLYEQY
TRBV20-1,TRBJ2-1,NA,SAKISDEQF
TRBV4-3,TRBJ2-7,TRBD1,ASSHLAGTGGGTAYEQY
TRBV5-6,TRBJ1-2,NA,ASSTGTYGYT
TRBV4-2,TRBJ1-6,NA,ASSQDWGGDNSPLH
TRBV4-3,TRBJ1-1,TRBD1,ASSQDRGAGGGNTEAF
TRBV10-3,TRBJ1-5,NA,AISEAGDQPQH
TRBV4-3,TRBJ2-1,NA,ASSQFLGGSYNEQF
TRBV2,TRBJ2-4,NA,ASRKIAKNIQY